This T cell receptor beta chain was captured by sequencing in a study of blood T cell repertoires in COVID-19. Original methodology: Reference gene primer amplification gave estimated nucleated cell counts. Measured with immunoSEQ multiplex PCR; TCRdb has only the in-frame clones, and not every one. V and J calls and clone size come straight from that table; D and trimming were deduced from the DNA. The table includes about 250,000 clones, 85% to 90% detected once. The ends lost 0 bases at V and 5 bases at J; junction bases unmatched: 9. The CDR3 loop spans 16 amino acids. Germline CDR1 is SGHRS and CDR2 is YFSETQ.

The sample consisted of peripheral blood. The sequence came from a woman aged 40 to 55 who had recovered from COVID-19. V gene TRBV5-1 combines with J gene TRBJ2-5; 8 nucleotides line up with TRBD2. Here the CDR3 reads CASSLAPGLEGETQYF. The DNA for the CDR3 is TGCGCCAGCAGCTTGGCCCCGGGACTAGAAGGGGAGACCCAGTACTTC.